The text below deals with one T cell receptor (beta chain). Its specificity is unknown. The data stem from a study of T cell repertoires in cytomegalovirus infection. About the study: Used in the study were CMV epitopes, some recently identified and HLA-C-restricted, others well-studied and HLA-B-restricted. Indications came from public TCR beta signatures; they pointed to CMV infection and to a matching HLA type.

Each CDR3 protein is one row after TCRdb ran MiXCR on the reads. The sample has over 250,000 distinct CDR3 sequences, around 20% seen once; the top ten hold approximately 20%. V shed 3 bases and J 4 bases; nucleotides not matched to a gene: 5. Per germline, CDR1 MNHEY and CDR2 SVGAGI. The CDR3 sequence is 14 residues long. Study-wide findings and caveats: Individuals carrying CMV plus the relevant HLA were identified by cumulative frequency of public TCR beta families. In two of eight donors, the top clonotype was HLA-C-restricted CMV-specific.

The sample here was cultured PBMCs, taken from culture after CMV antigen stimulation. The V gene is TRBV6-5, the J gene TRBJ2-5; TRBD1 matches at 7 bases. The sequence derives from a human donor in good health (CMV status not recorded). Some clones in this sample may be carry-over from other donors' samples. The DNA for the CDR3 is TGTGCCAGCAGTTATACAACAGGGGCAGAGACCCAGTACTTC. Its translation is CASSYTTGAETQYF.